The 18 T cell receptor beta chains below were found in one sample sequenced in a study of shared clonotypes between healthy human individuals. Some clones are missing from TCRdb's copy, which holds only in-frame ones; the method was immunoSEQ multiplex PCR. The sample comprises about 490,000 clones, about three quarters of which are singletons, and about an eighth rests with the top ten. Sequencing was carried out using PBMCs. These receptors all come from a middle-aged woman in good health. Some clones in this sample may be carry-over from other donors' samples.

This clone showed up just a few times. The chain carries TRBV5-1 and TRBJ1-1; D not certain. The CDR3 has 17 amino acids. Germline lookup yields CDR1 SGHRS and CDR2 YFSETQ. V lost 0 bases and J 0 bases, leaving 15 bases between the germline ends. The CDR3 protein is CASSLVPPEDLNTEAFF. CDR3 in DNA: TGCGCCAGCAGCTTGGTCCCCCCGGAGGATTTGAACACTGAAGCTTTCTTT.

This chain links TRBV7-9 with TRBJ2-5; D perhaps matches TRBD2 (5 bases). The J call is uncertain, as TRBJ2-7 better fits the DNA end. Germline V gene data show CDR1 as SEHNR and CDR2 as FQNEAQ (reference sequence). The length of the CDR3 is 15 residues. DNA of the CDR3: TGTGCCAGCAGCTTAGCTGCCGGGAAAACCTACGAGCAGTACTTC. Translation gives CASSLAAGKTYEQYF.

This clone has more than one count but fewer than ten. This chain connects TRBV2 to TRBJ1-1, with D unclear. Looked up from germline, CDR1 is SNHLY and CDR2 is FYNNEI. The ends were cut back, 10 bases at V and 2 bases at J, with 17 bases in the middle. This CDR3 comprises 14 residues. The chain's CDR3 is CATTPDLDNTEAFF. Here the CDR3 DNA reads TGTGCCACCACCCCGGACCTTGATAACACTGAAGCTTTCTTT.

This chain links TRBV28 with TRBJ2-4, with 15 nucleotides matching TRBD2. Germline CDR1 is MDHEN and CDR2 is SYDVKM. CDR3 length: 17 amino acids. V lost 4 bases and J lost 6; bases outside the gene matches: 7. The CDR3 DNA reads TGTGCCAGCAGTTGGACTAGCGGGAGGGCGGGGGGAAACATTCAGTACTTC. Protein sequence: CASSWTSGRAGGNIQYF.

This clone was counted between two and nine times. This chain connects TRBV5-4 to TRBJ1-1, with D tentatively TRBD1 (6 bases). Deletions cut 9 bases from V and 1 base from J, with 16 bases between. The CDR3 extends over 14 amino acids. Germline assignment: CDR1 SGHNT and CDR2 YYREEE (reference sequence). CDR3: CAIGRDTRNTEAFF. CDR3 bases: TGTGCCATCGGCCGGGACACCAGGAACACTGAAGCTTTCTTT.

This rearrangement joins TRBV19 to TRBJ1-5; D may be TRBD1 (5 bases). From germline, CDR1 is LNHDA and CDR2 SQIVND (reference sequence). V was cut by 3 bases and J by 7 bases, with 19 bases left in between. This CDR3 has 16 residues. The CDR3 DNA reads TGTGCCAGTAGTATGAATTCGGGGGGTCTGGGCCAGCCCCAGCATTTT. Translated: CASSMNSGGLGQPQHF. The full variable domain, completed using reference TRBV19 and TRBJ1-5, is DGGITQSPKYLFRKEGQNVTLSCEQNLNHDAMYWYRQDPGQGLRLIYYSQIVNDFQKGDIAEGYSVSREKKESFPLTVTSAQKNPTAFYLCASSMNSGGLGQPQHFGDGTRLSIL.

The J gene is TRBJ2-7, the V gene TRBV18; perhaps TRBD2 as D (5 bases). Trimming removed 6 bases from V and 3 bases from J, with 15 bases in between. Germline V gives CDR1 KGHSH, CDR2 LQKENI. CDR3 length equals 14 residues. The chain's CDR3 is CASSPTAGDYEQYF. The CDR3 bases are TGTGCCAGCTCCCCGACCGCGGGTGACTACGAGCAGTACTTC.

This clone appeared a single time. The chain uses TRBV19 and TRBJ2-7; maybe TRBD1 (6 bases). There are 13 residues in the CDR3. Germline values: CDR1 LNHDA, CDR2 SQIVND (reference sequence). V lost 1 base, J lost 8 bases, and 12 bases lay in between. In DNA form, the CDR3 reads TGTGCCAGTAGTATAGTGGACAGAAGTAAGCAGTACTTC. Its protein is CASSIVDRSKQYF.

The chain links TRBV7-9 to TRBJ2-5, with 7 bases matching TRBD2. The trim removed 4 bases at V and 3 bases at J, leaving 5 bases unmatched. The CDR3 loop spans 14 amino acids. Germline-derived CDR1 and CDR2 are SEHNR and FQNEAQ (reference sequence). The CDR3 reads CASSYGGREETQYF. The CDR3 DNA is TGTGCCAGCAGCTACGGCGGGAGAGAAGAGACCCAGTACTTC.

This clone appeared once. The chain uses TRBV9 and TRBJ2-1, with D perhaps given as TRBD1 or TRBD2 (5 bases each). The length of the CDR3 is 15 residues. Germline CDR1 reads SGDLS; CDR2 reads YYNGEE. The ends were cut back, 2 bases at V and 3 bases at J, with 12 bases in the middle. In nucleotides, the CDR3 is TGTGCCAGCAGCGTCGAGGGGAGTGGCTACAATGAGCAGTTCTTC. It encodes CASSVEGSGYNEQFF. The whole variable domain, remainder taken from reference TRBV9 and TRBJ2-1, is DSGVTQTPKHLITATGQRVTLRCSPRSGDLSVYWYQQSLDQGLQFLIQYYNGEERAKGNILERFSAQQFPDLHSELNLSSLELGDSALYFCASSVEGSGYNEQFFGPGTRLTVL.

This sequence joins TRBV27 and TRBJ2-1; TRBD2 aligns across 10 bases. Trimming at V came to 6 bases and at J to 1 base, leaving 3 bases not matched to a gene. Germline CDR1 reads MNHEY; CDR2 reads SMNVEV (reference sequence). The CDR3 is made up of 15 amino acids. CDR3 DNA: TGTGCCAGCAGGAGAGCGGGAGGGTCCTACAATGAGCAGTTCTTC. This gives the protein CASRRAGGSYNEQFF.

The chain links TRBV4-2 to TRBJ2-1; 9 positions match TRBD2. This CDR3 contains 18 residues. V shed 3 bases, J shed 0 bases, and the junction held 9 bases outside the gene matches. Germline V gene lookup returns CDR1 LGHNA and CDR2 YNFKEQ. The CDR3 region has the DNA TGTGCCAGCAGCCAGGAGGGGGGTAGCGGGAGCTCCTACAATGAGCAGTTCTTC. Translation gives CASSQEGGSGSSYNEQFF.

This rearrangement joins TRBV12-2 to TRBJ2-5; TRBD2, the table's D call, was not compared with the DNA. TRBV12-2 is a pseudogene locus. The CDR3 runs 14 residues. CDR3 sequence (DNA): TGTGCAAGTCGCCCCTTAGCGGGCGCAGAGACCCAGTACTTC. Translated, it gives CASRPLAGAETQYF.

CDR3 protein: CASSLLPVTDTQYF. CDR3 nucleotide sequence: TGTGCCAGCAGCTTACTGCCGGTAACAGATACGCAGTATTTT. The rearrangement uses TRBV7-3 and TRBJ2-3; D gene uncertain. Trimming pared 2 bases from V and 3 bases from J, leaving 9 bases between. This CDR3 region has 14 residues. The V gene's germline CDR1 is SGHTA and CDR2 FQGTGA.

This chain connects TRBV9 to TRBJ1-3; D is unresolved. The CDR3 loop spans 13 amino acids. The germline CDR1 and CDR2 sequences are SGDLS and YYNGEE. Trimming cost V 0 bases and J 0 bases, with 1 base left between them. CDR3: CASSVDSGNTIYF. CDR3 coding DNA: TGTGCCAGCAGCGTAGACTCTGGAAACACCATATATTTT.

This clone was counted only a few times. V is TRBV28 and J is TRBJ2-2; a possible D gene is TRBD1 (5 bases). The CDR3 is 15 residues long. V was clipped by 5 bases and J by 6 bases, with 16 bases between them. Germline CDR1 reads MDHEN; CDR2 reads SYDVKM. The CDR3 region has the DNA TGTGCCAGCAGTCCCTTGGACATTTTGGCCGGGGAGCTGTTTTTT. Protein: CASSPLDILAGELFF.

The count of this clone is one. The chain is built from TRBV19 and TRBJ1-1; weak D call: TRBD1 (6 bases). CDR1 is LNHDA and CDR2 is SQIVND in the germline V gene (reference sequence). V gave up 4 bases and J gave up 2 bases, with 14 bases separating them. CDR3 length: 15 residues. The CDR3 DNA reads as TGTGCCAGTAGTACTCGGACAGAAAGAAACACTGAAGCTTTCTTT. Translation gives CASSTRTERNTEAFF. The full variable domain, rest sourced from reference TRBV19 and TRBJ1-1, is DGGITQSPKYLFRKEGQNVTLSCEQNLNHDAMYWYRQDPGQGLRLIYYSQIVNDFQKGDIAEGYSVSREKKESFPLTVTSAQKNPTAFYLCASSTRTERNTEAFFGQGTRLTVV.

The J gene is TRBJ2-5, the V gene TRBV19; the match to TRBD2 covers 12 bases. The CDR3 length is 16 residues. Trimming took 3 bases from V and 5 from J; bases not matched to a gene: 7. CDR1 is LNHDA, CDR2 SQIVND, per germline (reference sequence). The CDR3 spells CASSMVASGRVETQYF. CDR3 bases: TGTGCCAGTAGTATGGTGGCTAGCGGGAGGGTGGAGACCCAGTACTTC.